One T cell receptor (beta chain) is described in this entry. The data belong to a study of OX40 agonist ivuxolimab in advanced cancers. Looking at the study overall: All patients had ivuxolimab intravenously every 2 weeks at 0.01 to 10 mg/kg.

Trimming removed 0 bases from V and 4 bases from J; junction bases left unmatched: 4. The germline CDR1 and CDR2 sequences are SGHNT and YYREEE (reference sequence). CDR3 length: 14 residues. TCRdb's table, derived via immunoSEQ multiplex PCR, lists solely in-frame clones and lacks some. The sample holds about 78,000 clones, about 91% seen once. The J gene is TRBJ2-7, the V gene TRBV5-4; TRBD2 matches 7 bases. The sequencing here drew on CD4+ or CD8+ T cells sorted from blood, taken in a trial of the OX40 agonist ivuxolimab. The receptor's source is an adult with an advanced solid tumor such as melanoma, head and neck, liver or kidney cancer. The CDR3 DNA sequence: TGTGCCAGCAGCTTGGGACTAGCCTTTTACGAGCAGTACTTC. Encoded protein: CASSLGLAFYEQYF.